This entry lists 26 T cell receptor beta chains sequenced from one sample in a study of T cell responses to AZD1222 COVID-19 vaccine. This table comes from immunoSEQ multiplex PCR, and its TCRdb copy is limited to in-frame clones, with some not included. Among roughly 150,000 clones listed, roughly 90% were seen once. This specimen consisted of peripheral blood, obtained on day 0 of AZD1222 vaccination. The origin of the receptors is an adult in good health.

V is TRBV12-3 or TRBV12-4 and J is TRBJ1-2; D ambiguous. There are 12 residues in the CDR3. V was pared by 2 bases and J by 2 bases, with 3 bases between. CDR3 DNA sequence: TGTGCCAGCAGTTTACAGAACTATGGCTACACCTTC. Encoded protein: CASSLQNYGYTF.

V usage is TRBV7-9 and J usage is TRBJ1-2; 11 nucleotides line up with TRBD1. The germline CDR1 and CDR2 sequences are SEHNR and FQNEAQ (reference sequence). The CDR3 extends over 14 amino acids. V was clipped by 5 bases and J by 8 bases; unmatched bases: 7. The CDR3 here is CASSHQDRGQGYTF. In DNA form, the CDR3 reads TGTGCCAGCAGCCACCAGGACAGGGGGCAGGGCTACACCTTC.

The chain has TRBV5-4 and TRBJ2-7; maybe TRBD2 (5 bases). V lost 1 base and J lost 6, with 14 bases in between. From germline, CDR1 is SGHNT and CDR2 YYREEE (reference sequence). This CDR3 has 14 residues. The CDR3 loop is CASSLKGIRGEQYF. The CDR3 DNA reads as TGTGCCAGCAGCTTGAAAGGGATACGGGGCGAGCAGTACTTC. Supplemented by reference TRBV5-4 and TRBJ2-7, the full variable domain reads ETGVTQSPTHLIKTRGQQVTLRCSSQSGHNTVSWYQQALGQGPQFIFQYYREEENGRGNFPPRFSGLQFPNYSSELNVNALELDDSALYLCASSLKGIRGEQYFGPGTRLTVT.

The chain employs TRBV27 and TRBJ2-6; no clear D. Trimming stripped 5 bases from V and 1 base from J, with 6 bases between. CDR1 and CDR2 (germline): MNHEY, SMNVEV (reference sequence). The CDR3 spans 14 residues. CDR3 in amino acids: CASSPLSGANVLTF. DNA of the CDR3: TGTGCCAGCAGTCCGCTATCTGGGGCCAACGTCCTGACTTTC.

V usage is TRBV15 and J usage is TRBJ2-7, with 7 bases aligning to TRBD1. V was pared by 5 bases and J by 3 bases, with 1 base of the junction left unmatched. The CDR3 covers 12 residues. Looked up from germline, CDR1 is LNHNV and CDR2 is YYDKDF (reference sequence). CDR3 sequence reads: CATSGDSYEQYF. Written as DNA, the CDR3 is TGTGCCACCAGCGGGGACAGCTACGAGCAGTACTTC. Full variable domain (missing parts from reference TRBV15 and TRBJ2-7): DAMVIQNPRYQVTQFGKPVTLSCSQTLNHNVMYWYQQKSSQAPKLLFHYYDKDFNNEADTPDNFQSRRPNTSFCFLDIRSPGLGDTAMYLCATSGDSYEQYFGPGTRLTVT.

V is TRBV7-8 and J is TRBJ2-3, with TRBD2 matching over 9 bases. CDR1 is SGHVS and CDR2 is FQNEAQ in the germline V gene. Trimming cost V 5 bases and J 2 bases; bases outside gene matches: 8. The CDR3 loop spans 16 amino acids. The CDR3 reads CASSPRLAAITDTQYF. Here the CDR3 DNA reads TGTGCCAGCAGCCCCAGACTAGCGGCAATCACAGATACGCAGTATTTT.

The chain joins TRBV27 to TRBJ1-1, with D possibly matching TRBD1 (5 bases). Trimming stripped 7 bases from V and 3 bases from J, with 9 bases between. Per the germline V gene, CDR1 is MNHEY and CDR2 is SMNVEV (reference sequence). The CDR3 has 12 amino acids. CDR3 DNA: TGTGCCAGCACGAGCAGGGACACTGAAGCTTTCTTT. Residues: CASTSRDTEAFF.

In this sample, this clone turned up once. The chain employs TRBV25-1 and TRBJ2-1; no reliable D call. V lost 4 bases to trimming and J lost 8 bases, with 9 bases between them. The CDR3 is 12 residues long. CDR1 and CDR2 from the germline V gene are MGHDK and SYGVNS. CDR3 sequence reads: CASSAFIDEQFF. CDR3 sequence (DNA): TGTGCCAGCAGTGCATTTATTGATGAGCAGTTCTTC.

The CDR3 sequence: CSASGTTTDTQYF. Written as DNA, the CDR3 is TGCAGTGCTAGTGGGACTACCACAGATACGCAGTATTTT. The chain has TRBV20-1 and TRBJ2-3; 7 nucleotides agree with TRBD2. Germline-derived CDR1 and CDR2 are DFQATT and SNEGSKA (reference sequence). J was trimmed by 2 bases and V by 3 bases; bases with no gene match: 2. The CDR3 is 13 residues long.

The chain combines TRBV15 with TRBJ1-6; TRBD1 agrees at 7 bases. CDR3 size: 15 residues. Germline loops: CDR1 LNHNV, CDR2 YYDKDF (reference sequence). Trimming cost V 5 bases and J 10 bases; bases outside gene matches: 11. CDR3 sequence: CATSGTRQGNSPLHF. CDR3 bases: TGTGCCACCAGCGGAACCAGACAGGGTAACTCACCCCTCCACTTT.

The gene calls are TRBV19 and TRBJ1-4; D uncertain. Trimming left V 5 bases short and J 6 bases short, with 7 bases between. Looked up from germline, CDR1 is LNHDA and CDR2 is SQIVND (reference sequence). There are 12 residues in the CDR3. The CDR3 spells CASSGQYEKLFF. Written as DNA, the CDR3 is TGTGCCAGTAGTGGGCAATATGAAAAACTGTTTTTT.

This clone was observed a few times. CDR3 region: CASRRRDLSSGNTIYF. In DNA, the CDR3 is TGTGCCAGTAGGAGACGGGACTTAAGCTCTGGAAACACCATATATTTT. The genes are TRBV19 and TRBJ1-3, with a tentative D call TRBD1 (5 bases). There are 16 residues in the CDR3. In germline, CDR1 is LNHDA, CDR2 SQIVND (reference sequence). With 6 bases removed from V and 0 bases from J, the gap between germline ends came to 15 bases.

V is TRBV29-1 and J is TRBJ1-5; no definite D call. The germline V and J ends were trimmed by 1 base and 1 base, with 17 bases remaining between them. Germline values: CDR1 SQVTM, CDR2 ANQGSEA. The length of the CDR3 is 17 residues. The CDR3 reads CSVEVNGGPFSNQPQHF. The CDR3 DNA is TGCAGCGTTGAAGTGAACGGCGGACCCTTCAGCAATCAGCCCCAGCATTTT.

The chain employs TRBV6-2 or TRBV6-3 and TRBJ2-7, with 11 bases that match TRBD1. Germline CDR1 and CDR2: MNHEY and SVGEGT. This CDR3 has 17 amino acids. Trimming cost V 6 bases and J 1 base; bases outside gene matches: 11. Here the CDR3 reads CASSLGQGAVRSYEQYF. DNA of the CDR3: TGTGCCAGCAGCCTCGGACAGGGGGCCGTCCGGTCCTACGAGCAGTACTTC.

This clone has only a few counts. The chain uses TRBV10-3 and TRBJ1-1; perhaps TRBD1 as D (6 bases). This CDR3 region has 14 residues. Germline CDR1 ENHRY, CDR2 SYGVKD. V was cut by 10 bases and J by 0 bases, with 15 bases left in between. This CDR3 reads CATRGGGMNTEAFF. For the CDR3, the DNA is TGTGCCACCCGGGGAGGGGGGATGAACACTGAAGCTTTCTTT.

V is TRBV28 and J is TRBJ2-1; 11 nucleotides agree with TRBD1. The CDR3 is 15 residues long. V was clipped by 6 bases and J by 4 bases; unmatched bases: 5. In germline, CDR1 is MDHEN, CDR2 SYDVKM. CDR3 loop: CASRSGQGEYNEQFF. Here the CDR3 DNA reads TGTGCCAGCAGGTCGGGACAGGGGGAATACAATGAGCAGTTCTTC.

The chain combines TRBV5-4 with TRBJ2-7; D remains unclear. The CDR3 has 15 amino acids. The germline CDR1 and CDR2 sequences are SGHNT and YYREEE (reference sequence). The germline V and J ends were trimmed by 3 bases and 3 bases, with 16 bases remaining between them. The CDR3, as DNA: TGTGCCAGCAGCTCGACCCCCGCTACGAACTACGAGCAGTACTTC. Encoded protein: CASSSTPATNYEQYF.

The genes are TRBV5-1 and TRBJ1-2; D is unclear. V was trimmed by 0 bases and J by 8 bases, leaving 14 bases between them. Germline V CDR1 and CDR2: SGHRS, YFSETQ. The CDR3 spans 14 residues. The CDR3 here is CASSLGQVTRGYTF. CDR3 coding DNA: TGCGCCAGCAGCTTGGGGCAGGTCACCCGCGGCTACACCTTC.

The genes are TRBV28 and TRBJ2-7; possibly TRBD2 for D (6 bases). This CDR3 spans 12 amino acids. The V gene's germline CDR1 is MDHEN and CDR2 SYDVKM. V lost 5 bases, J lost 6 bases, and 11 bases lay in between. The CDR3 loop reads CASSAGGSEQYF. The CDR3 DNA reads as TGTGCCAGCAGTGCTGGGGGGTCCGAGCAGTACTTC.

This clone occurred once. V gene TRBV19 combines with J gene TRBJ2-3; D unclear. CDR1 is LNHDA and CDR2 is SQIVND in the germline V gene (reference sequence). V was clipped by 7 bases and J by 1 base, with 9 bases between them. The CDR3 is made up of 13 amino acids. The chain's CDR3 is CASNDRRTDTQYF. CDR3 in DNA: TGTGCCAGTAACGATAGACGCACAGATACGCAGTATTTT.

This chain links TRBV12-3 or TRBV12-4 with TRBJ2-5, with TRBD1 as a possible D gene (6 bases). Trimming removed 7 bases from V and 4 bases from J, with 10 bases in between. The CDR3 has 12 residues. In DNA form, the CDR3 reads TGTGCCAGCACCCCCAGGGGAGAGACCCAGTACTTC. The encoded protein is CASTPRGETQYF.

The chain combines TRBV5-4 with TRBJ1-2; D not resolved. V was trimmed by 4 bases and J by 8 bases, leaving 15 bases between them. The germline V gene encodes CDR1 SGHNT and CDR2 YYREEE (reference sequence). The CDR3 is made up of 13 amino acids. CDR3: CASSPEARTGYTF. The CDR3 nucleotides are TGTGCCAGCAGCCCAGAGGCAAGGACGGGCTACACCTTC.

CDR3 sequence: CASSPPDRGLYGYTF. CDR3 bases: TGTGCCAGCAGTCCCCCCGACAGGGGGCTATATGGCTACACCTTC. The chain has TRBV28 and TRBJ1-2, with TRBD1 identical over 10 bases. Germline CDR1 MDHEN, CDR2 SYDVKM. The J segment lost 5 bases and the V segment lost 5 bases, leaving 8 bases of the junction unmatched. The CDR3 extends over 15 amino acids.

The rearrangement joins TRBV11-3 to TRBJ1-2; 8 nucleotides agree with TRBD1. Germline V gives CDR1 SGHNT, CDR2 YENEEA. J was trimmed by 8 bases and V by 5 bases; bases with no gene match: 4. The CDR3 has 12 amino acids. The CDR3 region is CASSRGTGGYTF. The CDR3 nucleotides are TGTGCCAGCAGCCGCGGGACAGGAGGCTACACCTTC.

The rearrangement joins TRBV6-2 or TRBV6-3 to TRBJ2-1, with a weak D call TRBD1 (5 bases). The germline V gene has CDR1 MNHEY and CDR2 SVGEGT. The length of the CDR3 is 16 residues. Trimming stripped 5 bases from V and 8 bases from J, with 22 bases between. CDR3 residues: CASSVRQEGVRDEQFF. As DNA, the CDR3 is TGTGCCAGCAGTGTACGACAAGAAGGGGTTAGGGATGAGCAGTTCTTC.

The chain combines TRBV7-9 with TRBJ1-1; D unresolved. The ends were cut back, 1 base at V and 2 bases at J, with 14 bases in the middle. Germline V gives CDR1 SEHNR, CDR2 FQNEAQ (reference sequence). The CDR3 runs 16 residues. DNA for the CDR3: TGTGCCAGCAGCTTAGTCTATCCGGGTCAAAACACTGAAGCTTTCTTT. Residues: CASSLVYPGQNTEAFF.